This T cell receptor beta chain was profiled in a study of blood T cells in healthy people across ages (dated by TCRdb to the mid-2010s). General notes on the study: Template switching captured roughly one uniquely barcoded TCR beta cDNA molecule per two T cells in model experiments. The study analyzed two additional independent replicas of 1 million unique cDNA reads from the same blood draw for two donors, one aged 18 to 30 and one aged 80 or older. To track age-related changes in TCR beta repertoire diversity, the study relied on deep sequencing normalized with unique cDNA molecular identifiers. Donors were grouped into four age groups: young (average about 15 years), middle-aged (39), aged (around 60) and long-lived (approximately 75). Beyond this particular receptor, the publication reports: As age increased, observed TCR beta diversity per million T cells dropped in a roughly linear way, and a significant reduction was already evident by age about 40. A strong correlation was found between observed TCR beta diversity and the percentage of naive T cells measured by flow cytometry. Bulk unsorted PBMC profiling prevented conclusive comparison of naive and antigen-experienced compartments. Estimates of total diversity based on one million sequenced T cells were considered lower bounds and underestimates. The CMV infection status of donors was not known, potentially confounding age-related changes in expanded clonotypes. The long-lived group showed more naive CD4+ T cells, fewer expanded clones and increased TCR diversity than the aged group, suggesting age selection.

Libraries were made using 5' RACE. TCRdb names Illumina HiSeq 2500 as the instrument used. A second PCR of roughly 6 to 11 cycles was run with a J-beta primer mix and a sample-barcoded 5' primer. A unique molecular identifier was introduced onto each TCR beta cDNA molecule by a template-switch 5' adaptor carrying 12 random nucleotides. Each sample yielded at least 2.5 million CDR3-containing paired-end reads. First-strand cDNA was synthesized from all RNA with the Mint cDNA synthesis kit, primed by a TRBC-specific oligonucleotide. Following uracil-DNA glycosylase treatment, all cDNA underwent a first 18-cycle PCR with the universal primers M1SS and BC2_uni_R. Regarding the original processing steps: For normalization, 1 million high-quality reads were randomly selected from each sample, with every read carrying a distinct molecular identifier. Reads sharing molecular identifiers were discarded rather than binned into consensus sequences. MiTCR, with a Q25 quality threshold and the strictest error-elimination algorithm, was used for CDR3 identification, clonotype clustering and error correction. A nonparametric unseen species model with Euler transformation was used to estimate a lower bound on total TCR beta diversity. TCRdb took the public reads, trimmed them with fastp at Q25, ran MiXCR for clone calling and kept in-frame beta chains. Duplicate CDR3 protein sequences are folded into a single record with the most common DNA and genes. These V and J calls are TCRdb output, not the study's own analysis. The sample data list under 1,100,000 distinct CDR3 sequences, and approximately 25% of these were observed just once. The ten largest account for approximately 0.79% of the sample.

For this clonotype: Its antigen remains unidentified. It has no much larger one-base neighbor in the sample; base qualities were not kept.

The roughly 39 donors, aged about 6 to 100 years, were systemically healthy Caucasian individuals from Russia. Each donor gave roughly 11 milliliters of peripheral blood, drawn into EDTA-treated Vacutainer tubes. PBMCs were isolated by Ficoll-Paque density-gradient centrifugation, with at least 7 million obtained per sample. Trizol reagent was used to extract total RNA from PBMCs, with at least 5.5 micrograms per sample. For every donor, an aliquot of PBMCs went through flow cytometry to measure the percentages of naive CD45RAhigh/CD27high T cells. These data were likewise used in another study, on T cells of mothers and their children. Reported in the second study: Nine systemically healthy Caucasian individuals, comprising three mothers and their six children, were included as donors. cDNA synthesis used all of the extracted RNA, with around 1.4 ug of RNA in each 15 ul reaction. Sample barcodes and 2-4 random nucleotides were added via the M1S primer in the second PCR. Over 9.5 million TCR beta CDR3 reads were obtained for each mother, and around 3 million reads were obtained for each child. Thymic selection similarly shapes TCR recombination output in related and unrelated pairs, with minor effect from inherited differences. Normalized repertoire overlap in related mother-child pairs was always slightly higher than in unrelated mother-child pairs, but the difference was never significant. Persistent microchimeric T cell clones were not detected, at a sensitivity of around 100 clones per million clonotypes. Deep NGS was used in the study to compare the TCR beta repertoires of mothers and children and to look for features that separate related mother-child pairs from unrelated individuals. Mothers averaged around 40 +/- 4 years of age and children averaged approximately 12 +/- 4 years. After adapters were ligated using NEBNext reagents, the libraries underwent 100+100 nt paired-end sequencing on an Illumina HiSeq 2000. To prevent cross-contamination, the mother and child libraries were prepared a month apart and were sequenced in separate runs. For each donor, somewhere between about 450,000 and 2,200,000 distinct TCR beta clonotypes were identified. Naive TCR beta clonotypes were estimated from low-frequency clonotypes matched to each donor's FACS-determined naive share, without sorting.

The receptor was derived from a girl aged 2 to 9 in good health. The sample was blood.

The CDR3 in this case is CSARSHPEQFF. The DNA is TGCAGTGCTAGATCCCATCCTGAGCAGTTCTTC. The receptor chain draws on TRBV20-1 and TRBJ2-1, with the D gene uncertain. Inclusive of the bounding cysteine and phenylalanine, the CDR3 is 11 residues long. The DNA shown is the 33-base CDR3, in frame from base 1. From the germline V gene (reference sequence), CDR1 is DFQATT and CDR2 is SNEGSKA. Relative to germline, V is 2 bases shorter and J is 9 bases shorter, with 8 bases between their ends.